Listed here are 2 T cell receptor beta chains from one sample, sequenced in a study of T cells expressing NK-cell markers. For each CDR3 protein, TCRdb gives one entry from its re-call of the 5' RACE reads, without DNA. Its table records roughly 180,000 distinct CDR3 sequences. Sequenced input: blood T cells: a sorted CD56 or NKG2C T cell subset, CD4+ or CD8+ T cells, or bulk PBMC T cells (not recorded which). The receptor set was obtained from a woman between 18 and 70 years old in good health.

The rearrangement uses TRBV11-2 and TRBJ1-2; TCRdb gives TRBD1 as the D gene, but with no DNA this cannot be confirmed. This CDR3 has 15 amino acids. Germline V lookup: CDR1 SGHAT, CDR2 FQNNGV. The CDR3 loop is CASSLWLAGVAGYTF.

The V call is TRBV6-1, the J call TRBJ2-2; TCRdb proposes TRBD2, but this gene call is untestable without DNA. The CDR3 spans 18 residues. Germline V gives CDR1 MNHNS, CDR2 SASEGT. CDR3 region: CASSRGLAGGRRAGELFF.